Listed below are T cell receptor beta chains from one sample, sequenced in a study of regulatory T cells. The protocol was immunoSEQ multiplex PCR, while the TCRdb copy is restricted to in-frame clones and leaves out a portion. Here the sample spans approximately 18,000 clones, 65% to 90% being singletons. The source material was conventional CD4+ T cells sorted from blood. These receptors were obtained from a person under 45 with CD3G deficiency. CDR3s include the opening cysteine and the closing phenylalanine or tryptophan. D genes are given only for firm matches. Clone size appears in some rows only: once, few, many, or a class for an expanded clone.

j_gene	d_gene	abundance	v_gene	CDR3aa	CDR3nt
TRBJ1-4	-	-	TRBV28	CASSLGGREKLFF	TGTGCCAGCAGTTTGGGGGGCCGTGAAAAACTGTTTTTT
TRBJ1-2	-	-	TRBV29-1	CSVEKDYGYTF	TGCAGCGTTGAAAAGGACTATGGCTACACCTTC
TRBJ1-1	TRBD1	-	TRBV11-2	CASSRQGKTEAFF	TGTGCCAGCAGTCGACAGGGAAAAACTGAAGCTTTCTTT
TRBJ1-2	TRBD1	-	TRBV5-1	CASSVGTAVVPSF	TGCGCCAGCAGCGTCGGGACAGCTGTTGTTCCTTCCTTC
TRBJ2-2	-	-	TRBV19	CASSRTGYTGELFF	TGTGCCAGTAGTCGTACAGGTTACACCGGGGAGCTGTTTTTT
TRBJ2-7	-	-	TRBV10-3	CAISELGGAYEQYF	TGTGCCATCAGTGAGTTGGGAGGAGCCTACGAGCAGTACTTC
TRBJ2-2	-	-	TRBV19	CASSMNPRATGELFF	TGTGCCAGTAGTATGAACCCCAGGGCCACCGGGGAGCTGTTTTTT
TRBJ2-7	TRBD2	-	TRBV28	CASGVSGAPYEQYF	TGTGCCAGCGGAGTTAGCGGGGCGCCCTACGAGCAGTACTTC
TRBJ1-2	TRBD1	once	TRBV11-2	CASSLAPGTGANYGYTF	TGTGCCAGCAGCTTAGCCCCAGGGACAGGAGCTAACTATGGCTACACCTTC
TRBJ2-1	TRBD2	-	TRBV6-6	CASSYLAGFTEQFF	TGTGCCAGCAGTTACCTAGCGGGATTCACTGAGCAGTTCTTC
TRBJ2-7	TRBD2	-	TRBV28	CASSRSGGNYEQYF	TGTGCCAGCAGCCGTAGCGGGGGGAACTACGAGCAGTACTTC
TRBJ2-3	-	-	TRBV6-1	CASSEYRVRDTQYF	TGTGCCAGCAGTGAATACAGGGTTAGGGATACGCAGTATTTT
TRBJ1-1	TRBD1	-	TRBV10-3	CAIRDRSNTEAFF	TGTGCCATCAGGGACAGGTCAAACACTGAAGCTTTCTTT
TRBJ2-7	TRBD2	-	TRBV28	CASGGGTGRPYEQYF	TGTGCCAGCGGGGGGGGAACGGGAAGGCCCTACGAGCAGTACTTC
TRBJ2-3	TRBD1	-	TRBV7-9	CASSFTGTGGTDTQYF	TGTGCCAGCAGCTTTACCGGGACAGGGGGGACAGATACGCAGTATTTT
TRBJ2-7	-	-	TRBV6-1	CASRTGLGAYEQYF	TGTGCCAGCAGAACGGGACTCGGCGCCTACGAGCAGTACTTC
TRBJ1-2	-	-	TRBV7-8	CASSSILTRKTYGYTF	TGTGCCAGCAGCTCTATACTTACCCGAAAGACCTATGGCTACACCTTC
TRBJ1-2	-	few	TRBV7-9	CASSLATGHVAGGYTF	TGTGCCAGCAGCTTAGCGACAGGACATGTCGCGGGGGGCTACACCTTC
TRBJ2-1	-	-	TRBV5-1	CASSLGQAKYNEQFF	TGCGCCAGCAGCTTGGGACAGGCAAAGTACAATGAGCAGTTCTTC
TRBJ1-4	-	-	TRBV7-6	CASSLGTGTNEKLFF	TGTGCCAGCAGCTTAGGGACGGGGACTAATGAAAAACTGTTTTTT
TRBJ2-1	TRBD2	-	TRBV27	CASSPTSGSTYNEQFF	TGTGCCAGCAGTCCAACTAGCGGGAGTACGTACAATGAGCAGTTCTTC
TRBJ2-7	TRBD2	-	TRBV28	CASSSRGEAYEQYF	TGTGCCAGCAGTTCGCGGGGGGAAGCCTACGAGCAGTACTTC
TRBJ2-1	TRBD1	-	TRBV6-1	CASSGQGLGYSEQFF	TGTGCCAGCAGCGGACAGGGTTTAGGGTACAGTGAGCAGTTCTTC
TRBJ1-1	-	-	TRBV5-1	CASSLVWSRDKSPGTEAFF	TGCGCCAGCAGCTTGGTTTGGTCCCGGGACAAGTCCCCCGGGACTGAAGCTTTCTTT
TRBJ2-1	-	-	TRBV6-1	CASMSYNEQFF	TGTGCCAGCATGTCCTACAATGAGCAGTTCTTC
TRBJ1-2	-	-	TRBV6-5	CASSSFMGGWYGGYTF	TGTGCCAGCAGTTCCTTTATGGGAGGGTGGTATGGAGGCTACACCTTC
TRBJ2-4	-	few	TRBV28	CASSFLGLKNIQYF	TGTGCCAGCAGTTTCCTGGGCCTAAAAAACATTCAGTACTTC
TRBJ2-7	-	-	TRBV28	CASSPLAGDVHEQYF	TGTGCCAGCAGTCCGCTCGCCGGGGACGTCCACGAGCAGTACTTC
TRBJ2-1	-	once	TRBV6-1	CASSNPGLNEQFF	TGTGCCAGCAGTAACCCGGGACTGAATGAGCAGTTCTTC
TRBJ1-2	-	-	TRBV6-6	CASRDRAPRSGYTF	TGTGCCAGCAGAGACCGGGCTCCCCGTTCTGGCTACACCTTC
TRBJ2-7	-	-	TRBV28	CASSSHPGGRPSYEQYF	TGTGCCAGCAGTTCTCACCCAGGGGGGCGCCCCTCTTACGAGCAGTACTTC
TRBJ1-3	-	few	TRBV5-1	CASSPDAYSGNTIYF	TGCGCCAGCAGTCCGGATGCCTACTCTGGAAACACCATATATTTT
TRBJ1-2	TRBD1	-	TRBV7-2	CASSTRGQGYGYTF	TGTGCCAGCAGCACCAGAGGACAGGGGTATGGCTACACCTTC
TRBJ2-7	-	-	TRBV5-1	CASSLQMGDEQYF	TGCGCCAGCAGCTTACAAATGGGAGACGAGCAGTACTTC
TRBJ2-7	-	-	TRBV7-8	CASTKGAGIYEQYF	TGTGCCAGCACCAAAGGGGCAGGCATCTACGAGCAGTACTTC
TRBJ2-3	-	-	TRBV7-9	CASSPPALGTQYF	TGTGCCAGCAGCCCGCCCGCACTGGGTACGCAGTATTTT